This is a list of T cell receptor beta chains from one sample in a study of human T cells and chemical hapten exposure. In TCRdb, the RACE reads were re-called with MiXCR into one record per CDR3 protein. This table holds more than 70,000 distinct CDR3 sequences, about 9% found once. Sequencing used whole blood, obtained in connection with sensitization to the hapten diphenylcyclopropenone (DPC). The origin of the receptors is a man aged 35 to 55 with alopecia areata. Some clones in this sample may be carry-over from other donors' samples. Both conserved end residues are part of each CDR3. A D gene is named only where the DNA matches it firmly. A row's size may be missing; if present it is once, few, many or a size class.

19 | TRBJ2-7 | NA | TRBV21-1 | NA | TGTGCCAGCAGCAAAGGCTCCCATCAGGGGAGGTCAGCATCCTACGAGCAGTACTTC | CASSKGSHQGRSASYEQYF
15 | TRBJ2-1 | TRBD2 | TRBV9 | many | TGTGCCAGCACCGTAGCGGGAGAAGTTGCTAATGAGCAGTTCTTC | CASTVAGEVANEQFF
12 | TRBJ2-7 | NA | TRBV7-2 | NA | TGTGCCAGCAGCTTAGACTTCTACGAGCAGTACTTC | CASSLDFYEQYF
14 | TRBJ1-1 | NA | TRBV6-2/TRBV6-3 | NA | TGTGCCAGCAGTTACTCCACGTGGGCGCCAGAAGCTTTCTTT | CASSYSTWAPEAFF
14 | TRBJ2-2 | NA | TRBV29-1 | many | TGCAGCGTTGATGGACAAGCTAACACCGGGGAGCTGTTTTTT | CSVDGQANTGELFF
15 | TRBJ2-3 | NA | TRBV9 | NA | TGTGCCAGCAGCGCCAAGACTACAATCACAGATACGCAGTATTTT | CASSAKTTITDTQYF
13 | TRBJ2-2 | NA | TRBV6-2/TRBV6-3 | many | TGTGCCAGCAGTTATTCAAACACCGGGGAGCTGTTTTTT | CASSYSNTGELFF
15 | TRBJ1-5 | TRBD1 | TRBV27 | many | TGTGCCAGCAGTTCTTCAGGGGGCTGGAATCAGCCCCAGCATTTT | CASSSSGGWNQPQHF
15 | TRBJ2-2 | TRBD2 | TRBV19 | NA | TGTGCCAGTAGTCAGGGACTAGCGGGCCCCGGGGAGCTGTTTTTT | CASSQGLAGPGELFF
14 | TRBJ2-7 | NA | TRBV29-1 | many | TGCAGCGCCGACGGGGGCAGTGGAACCTACGAGCAGTACTTC | CSADGGSGTYEQYF
14 | TRBJ1-1 | NA | TRBV5-6 | few | TGTGCCAGCAGCTTGGTCCATCAGAACACTGAAGCTTTCTTT | CASSLVHQNTEAFF
15 | TRBJ2-3 | TRBD2 | TRBV20-1 | many | TGCAGTGCTGTGACGGGACTAGCGGGAGCAAATACGCAGTATTTT | CSAVTGLAGANTQYF
12 | TRBJ1-1 | NA | TRBV6-2/TRBV6-3 | many | TGTGCCAGCAGTTACTCAGGGTGGAAAGCTTTCTTT | CASSYSGWKAFF
11 | TRBJ2-1 | NA | TRBV10-3 | many | TGTGCCATCAGTGAGTCGGGGGAGCAGTTCTTC | CAISESGEQFF
14 | TRBJ2-7 | TRBD2 | TRBV20-1 | NA | TGCAGTGCTCCCATGACTAGCGGGGGCTACGAGCAGTACTTC | CSAPMTSGGYEQYF
17 | TRBJ2-3 | NA | TRBV9 | many | TGTGCCAGCAGCGCGACCGGGTCCCCAAACGGCGCAGATACGCAGTATTTT | CASSATGSPNGADTQYF
14 | TRBJ1-5 | TRBD1 | TRBV9 | many | TGTGCCAGCAGCGGAGGGACAGGGCCTCAGCCCCAGCATTTT | CASSGGTGPQPQHF
16 | TRBJ2-5 | NA | TRBV5-1 | many | TGCGCCAGCAGCATTGCGACGGACCTCCGAGCGGAGACCCAGTACTTC | CASSIATDLRAETQYF
16 | TRBJ2-3 | TRBD1 | TRBV6-5 | NA | TGTGCCAGCAGTTACTCCACAGGGGGTAGCACAGATACGCAGTATTTT | CASSYSTGGSTDTQYF
14 | TRBJ2-1 | TRBD2 | TRBV6-2/TRBV6-3 | many | TGTGCCAGCAGTACAGGTCTAGCGGGAGTAGGGCAGTTCTTC | CASSTGLAGVGQFF
12 | TRBJ1-1 | NA | TRBV28 | many | TGTGCCAGCAGGCCGTCGAACACTGAAGCTTTCTTT | CASRPSNTEAFF
16 | TRBJ1-6 | NA | TRBV7-2 | few | TGTGCCAGCAGCTCCCGAAGACCATTTAATTACTCACCCCTCCACTTT | CASSSRRPFNYSPLHF